The 25 T cell receptor beta chains reported below all come from one sample, sequenced in a study of control samples from healthy donors and cancer patients. Profiling relied on immunoSEQ multiplex PCR, and the TCRdb table lists in-frame clones only, not all of them. The sample has around 64,000 clones, more than 70% seen once. The sequencing input was PBMCs. Receptors were obtained from a man aged 60-69 years with colorectal cancer.

The chain employs TRBV7-8 and TRBJ2-3, with TRBD2 matching 8 bases. Trimming took 3 bases from V and 2 from J; bases not matched to a gene: 4. Germline loops: CDR1 SGHVS, CDR2 FQNEAQ. The CDR3 extends over 15 amino acids. As DNA, the CDR3 is TGTGCCAGCAGCTTGCGGGGGGACCCCACAGATACGCAGTATTTT. Residues: CASSLRGDPTDTQYF.

The CDR3 DNA is TGTCCCACCAGACGACAGGGGCAAGAGACCCAGTACTTC. Translated: CPTRRQGQETQYF. The V call is TRBV12-3 or TRBV12-4, the J call TRBJ2-5, with TRBD1 matching over 8 bases. This CDR3 has 13 residues.

This rearrangement joins TRBV27 to TRBJ2-5; TRBD2 matches at 11 bases. Trimming cost V 4 bases and J 1 base; bases outside gene matches: 8. Germline assignment: CDR1 MNHEY and CDR2 SMNVEV (reference sequence). The CDR3 loop spans 17 amino acids. CDR3 DNA: TGTGCCAGCAGTTCCCTCCTTCTAGCGGGGGGCCAAGAGACCCAGTACTTC. Residues: CASSSLLLAGGQETQYF.

V is TRBV9 and J is TRBJ2-1, with 8 bases that match TRBD2. The CDR3 totals 15 residues. V gave up 0 bases and J gave up 4 bases; unmatched junction bases: 3. Per germline, CDR1 SGDLS and CDR2 YYNGEE. The CDR3, as DNA: TGTGCCAGCAGCGTAGAGGGGACTAGTTACAATGAGCAGTTCTTC. The encoded protein is CASSVEGTSYNEQFF.

This clone was seen once. CDR3 DNA sequence: TGCGCCAGCAGCCAGGGACAGGGCGGGGGGAATGAAAAACTGTTTTTT. This encodes CASSQGQGGGNEKLFF. V and J are TRBV4-3 and TRBJ1-4, with 9 bases aligning to TRBD1. Trimming at V came to 3 bases and at J to 5 bases, leaving 7 bases not matched to a gene. The CDR3 has 16 residues. CDR1 is LGHNA and CDR2 is YSLEER in the germline V gene.

The V gene is TRBV10-1, the J gene TRBJ2-2; tentative D call: TRBD1 (5 bases). The CDR3 loop spans 13 amino acids. Trimming cost V 3 bases and J 7 bases, with 9 bases left between them. From germline, CDR1 is WNHNN and CDR2 SYGVQD (reference sequence). In DNA form, the CDR3 reads TGCGCCAGCAGTGATTACAGGCGCGGGGAGCTGTTTTTT. Amino acids: CASSDYRRGELFF.

V usage is TRBV6-5 and J usage is TRBJ1-5, with a tentative D call TRBD1 (5 bases). The V gene's germline CDR1 is MNHEY and CDR2 SVGAGI. Trimming removed 0 bases from V and 9 bases from J, with 6 bases in between. CDR3 length: 12 amino acids. The CDR3 sequence is CASSYSGGPQHF. In DNA, the CDR3 is TGTGCCAGCAGTTACTCCGGGGGGCCCCAGCATTTT.

This rearrangement joins TRBV5-6 to TRBJ2-2; D uncertain. The CDR3 length is 12 residues. Trimming cost V 4 bases and J 3 bases, with 4 bases left between them. The germline CDR1 and CDR2 sequences are SGHDT and YYEEEE. CDR3 in amino acids: CASSRYTGELFF. The CDR3 DNA reads as TGTGCCAGCAGCCGGTACACCGGGGAGCTGTTTTTT. The full variable domain, rest sourced from reference TRBV5-6 and TRBJ2-2, is DAGVTQSPTHLIKTRGQQVTLRCSPKSGHDTVSWYQQALGQGPQFIFQYYEEEERQRGNFPDRFSGHQFPNYSSELNVNALLLGDSALYLCASSRYTGELFFGEGSRLTVL.

This chain uses TRBV11-2 with TRBJ2-1; the D gene is possibly TRBD2 (5 bases). Germline-derived CDR1 and CDR2 are SGHAT and FQNNGV. V was shortened by 1 base and J by 3 bases, with 7 bases between the two germline ends. This CDR3 spans 14 amino acids. Written as DNA, the CDR3 is TGTGCCAGCAGCTTAGGGACTGGCTACAATGAGCAGTTCTTC. This translates into CASSLGTGYNEQFF.

This clone was counted once. V and J are TRBV6-5 and TRBJ2-4; 9 bases match TRBD1. This CDR3 contains 13 residues. V dropped 5 bases and J dropped 7; count of bases not matched to a gene: 3. Germline loops: CDR1 MNHEY, CDR2 SVGAGI. The CDR3 here is CASSPGTGNIQYF. DNA of the CDR3: TGTGCCAGCAGTCCCGGGACAGGGAACATTCAGTACTTC.

The chain uses TRBV5-1 and TRBJ2-5; TRBD1 agrees at 7 bases. The J call may be mistaken, given a closer DNA end match to TRBJ2-7. Germline V gives CDR1 SGHRS, CDR2 YFSETQ. This CDR3 has 15 residues. The CDR3 nucleotides are TGCGCCAGCAGCTTGGATCCCGGGACAGATAACGAGCAGTACTTC. Amino acids: CASSLDPGTDNEQYF.

This chain connects TRBV30 to TRBJ2-2; D gene uncertain. The CDR3 consists of 14 residues. V dropped 0 bases and J dropped 8 bases, with 13 bases sitting between them. Germline V gives CDR1 GTSNPN, CDR2 SVGIG (reference sequence). CDR3 coding DNA: TGTGCCTGGAGTGTAGACCGGTTTAGGGGGGAGCTGTTTTTT. Translating it yields CAWSVDRFRGELFF. Filled out from reference TRBV30 and TRBJ2-2, the complete variable domain reads SQTIHQWPATLVQPVGSPLSLECTVEGTSNPNLYWYRQAAGRGLQLLFYSVGIGQISSEVPQNLSASRPQDRQFILSSKKLLLSDSGFYLCAWSVDRFRGELFFGEGSRLTVL.

The chain couples TRBV10-3 to TRBJ2-2; D possibly corresponds to TRBD2 (5 bases). Germline V CDR1 and CDR2: ENHRY, SYGVKD. This CDR3 is built from 14 residues. The V gene lost 1 base and the J gene lost 5 bases, with 8 bases spanning the gap. CDR3 in amino acids: CAISELGLTGELFF. In DNA, the CDR3 is TGTGCCATCAGTGAGTTAGGACTGACCGGGGAGCTGTTTTTT.

This chain connects TRBV7-2 to TRBJ2-2, with 7 bases lining up with TRBD1. Losses at the gene ends were 2 bases for V and 4 bases for J; bases not matched to a gene: 10. The CDR3 consists of 17 residues. Germline CDR1 and CDR2: SGHTA and FQGNSA. In DNA form, the CDR3 reads TGTGCCAGCAGCTTATGGGGGTTCAGACAGGGCACCGGGGAGCTGTTTTTT. It is translated as CASSLWGFRQGTGELFF.

The chain employs TRBV4-1 and TRBJ1-2; 11 nucleotides agree with TRBD1. CDR1 is MGHRA and CDR2 is YSYEKL in the germline V gene. J gave up 5 bases and V 2 bases, and 10 bases lay outside the gene matches. The CDR3 contains 17 residues. The CDR3 loop reads CASSQRTGGDLHYGYTF. The CDR3 bases are TGCGCCAGCAGCCAAAGGACAGGGGGCGATCTTCATTATGGCTACACCTTC.

V gene TRBV28 combines with J gene TRBJ2-3, with D possibly being TRBD1 or TRBD2 (6 bases each). The ends were cut back, 3 bases at V and 0 bases at J, with 10 bases in the middle. Germline values: CDR1 MDHEN, CDR2 SYDVKM. This CDR3 is 15 amino acids long. The CDR3 is CASSFRGPSTDTQYF. The CDR3 DNA sequence: TGTGCCAGCAGTTTTCGGGGGCCAAGCACAGATACGCAGTATTTT.

The rearrangement uses TRBV9 and TRBJ2-5; possibly TRBD1 for D (6 bases). V lost 4 bases to trimming and J lost 3 bases, with 10 bases between them. Germline assignment: CDR1 SGDLS and CDR2 YYNGEE. This CDR3 spans 13 amino acids. CDR3 in amino acids: CASSYRDKETQYF. The CDR3 DNA sequence: TGTGCCAGCAGCTACCGGGACAAAGAGACCCAGTACTTC.

This chain uses TRBV3-1 (or the pseudogene TRBV3-2) with TRBJ2-5, with 8 bases matching TRBD2. V lost 2 bases and J lost 7; bases outside the gene matches: 3. CDR3 size: 13 residues. Germline CDR1 and CDR2: LGHDT and YNNKEL (reference sequence). In DNA form, the CDR3 reads TGTGCCAGCAGCCAATTCACTAGCGGGACCCAGTACTTC. This encodes CASSQFTSGTQYF.

J is TRBJ1-2 and V is TRBV5-1; perhaps TRBD1 as D (5 bases). Per the germline V gene, CDR1 is SGHRS and CDR2 is YFSETQ. V was trimmed by 3 bases and J by 3 bases, leaving 15 bases between them. The CDR3 length is 15 residues. The CDR3: CASSSGRRTDYGYTF. The CDR3 DNA follows: TGCGCCAGCAGCTCGGGACGACGGACGGACTATGGCTACACCTTC.

The V gene is TRBV7-8, the J gene TRBJ1-4, with D unresolved. CDR3 length: 19 residues. The V end lost 2 bases, the J end lost 2 bases, and 21 bases lay between the germline ends. The germline V gene has CDR1 SGHVS and CDR2 FQNEAQ. CDR3 sequence reads: CASSLPTHTAPKTNEKLFF. The DNA of the CDR3 is TGTGCCAGCAGCTTACCGACGCACACCGCCCCAAAGACTAATGAAAAACTGTTTTTT.

The gene calls are TRBV18 and TRBJ1-2; D call uncertain. Germline V gene sequence: CDR1 KGHSH, CDR2 LQKENI. The CDR3 loop spans 14 amino acids. V lost 2 bases to trimming and J lost 4 bases, with 11 bases between them. CDR3 coding DNA: TGTGCCAGCTCACCAGAGGCTCGCGGCTATGGCTACACCTTC. This translates into CASSPEARGYGYTF.

The rearrangement uses TRBV18 and TRBJ2-5; D not certain. This CDR3 contains 12 residues. The V end was cut by 3 bases, the J end by 0 bases, with 2 bases between. Germline V CDR1 and CDR2: KGHSH, LQKENI. The CDR3 DNA follows: TGTGCCAGCTCACCGAACCAAGAGACCCAGTACTTC. Translation: CASSPNQETQYF.

The chain recombines TRBV9 with TRBJ2-5; D perhaps matches TRBD1 (5 bases). Trimming shortened V by 0 bases and J by 4 bases, and 16 bases separated the two germline ends. From germline, CDR1 is SGDLS and CDR2 YYNGEE. The CDR3 covers 16 residues. The CDR3 DNA sequence: TGTGCCAGCAGCGTAGGTTCAGGGTCAGGTCGAGAGACCCAGTACTTC. As protein: CASSVGSGSGRETQYF.

The chain employs TRBV19 and TRBJ1-1, with a tentative D call TRBD1 (6 bases). The CDR3 is made up of 16 amino acids. V dropped 2 bases and J dropped 3 bases, with 16 bases sitting between them. Germline CDR1 LNHDA, CDR2 SQIVND (reference sequence). The CDR3 bases are TGTGCCAGTAGTATAAGGGACCTTACAGGGCACACTGAAGCTTTCTTT. Translated: CASSIRDLTGHTEAFF.

The CDR3 is CASSLTGRTYEQYF. The CDR3, as DNA: TGTGCCAGCAGCTTGACAGGGAGAACCTACGAGCAGTACTTC. This chain links TRBV7-2 with TRBJ2-7; 7 positions agree with TRBD1. With V trimmed by 3 bases and J by 2 bases, 4 bases remained unmatched. CDR1 SGHTA and CDR2 FQGNSA come from the germline V gene. CDR3 length equals 14 residues.